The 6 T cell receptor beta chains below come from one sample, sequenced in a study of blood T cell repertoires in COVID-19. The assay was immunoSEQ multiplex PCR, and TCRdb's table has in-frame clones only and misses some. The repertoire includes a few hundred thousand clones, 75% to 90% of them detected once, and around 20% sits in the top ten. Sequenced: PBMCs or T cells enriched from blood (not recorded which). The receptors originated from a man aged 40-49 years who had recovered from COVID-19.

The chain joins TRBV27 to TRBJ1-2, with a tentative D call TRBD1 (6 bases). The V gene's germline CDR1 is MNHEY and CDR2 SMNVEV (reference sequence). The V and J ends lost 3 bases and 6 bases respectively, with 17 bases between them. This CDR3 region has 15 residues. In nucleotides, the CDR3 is TGTGCCAGCAGTTTCCGCCCCCCAGGGGCACATGGCTACACCTTC. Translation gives CASSFRPPGAHGYTF.

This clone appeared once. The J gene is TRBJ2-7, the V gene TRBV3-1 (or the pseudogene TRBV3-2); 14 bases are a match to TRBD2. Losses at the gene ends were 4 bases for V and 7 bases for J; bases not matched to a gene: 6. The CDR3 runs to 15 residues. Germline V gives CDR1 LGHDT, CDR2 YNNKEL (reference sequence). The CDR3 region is CASSRTSGRPGEQYF. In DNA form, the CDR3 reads TGTGCCAGCAGCCGGACTAGCGGGAGGCCTGGGGAGCAGTACTTC.

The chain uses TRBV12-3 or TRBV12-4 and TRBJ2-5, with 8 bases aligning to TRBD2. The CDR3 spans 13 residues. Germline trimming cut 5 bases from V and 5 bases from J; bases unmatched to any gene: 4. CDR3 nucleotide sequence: TGTGCCAGCAGTCGTGGCGGGAGGGAGACCCAGTACTTC. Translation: CASSRGGRETQYF.

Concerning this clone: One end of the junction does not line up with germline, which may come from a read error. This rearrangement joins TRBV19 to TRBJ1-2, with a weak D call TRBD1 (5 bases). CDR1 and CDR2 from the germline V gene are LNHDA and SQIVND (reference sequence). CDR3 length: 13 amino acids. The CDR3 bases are TGTGCCAGTAGGATAGACAGATCCTATGGCTACACCTTC. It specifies CASRIDRSYGYTF.

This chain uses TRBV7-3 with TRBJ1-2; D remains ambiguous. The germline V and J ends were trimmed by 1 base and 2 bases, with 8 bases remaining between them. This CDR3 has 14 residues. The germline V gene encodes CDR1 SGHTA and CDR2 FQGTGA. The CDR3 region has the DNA TGTGCCAGCAGCTTAAACAGCCAAAACTATGGCTACACCTTC. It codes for CASSLNSQNYGYTF.

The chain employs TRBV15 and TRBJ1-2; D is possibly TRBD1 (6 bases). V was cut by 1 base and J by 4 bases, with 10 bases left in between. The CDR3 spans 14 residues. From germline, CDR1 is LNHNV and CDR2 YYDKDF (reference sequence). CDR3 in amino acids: CATSRVGGSYGYTF. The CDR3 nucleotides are TGTGCCACCAGCAGAGTAGGGGGTTCCTATGGCTACACCTTC.